The T cell receptor (beta chain) described here comes from a study of CD8 T cells in ankylosing spondylitis. Looked up from germline, CDR1 is MNHNY and CDR2 is SVGAGI (reference sequence). Trimming removed 4 bases at V and 2 bases at J, with 8 bases between. The CDR3 is 13 amino acids. For this clonotype: The antigen is undetermined.

In making TCR beta libraries, quantitative 5'-RACE with molecular barcodes was used. TCRdb processed the 5' RACE reads anew with MiXCR; each CDR3 protein has one entry. Of approximately 140,000 distinct CDR3 sequences listed, 7% to 10% are singletons. Study-wide points: Within matched ankylosing spondylitis synovial fluid, disease-linked clones were reportedly significantly enriched.

Sequencing input: synovial fluid, either unsorted or a sorted T cell fraction (not recorded which). This rearrangement joins TRBV6-6 to TRBJ1-2, with a possible D match to TRBD1 (5 bases). This TCR was recovered from a male donor with ankylosing spondylitis. The CDR3 sequence is CASSFDRNYGYTF. In nucleotides, the CDR3 is TGTGCCAGCAGTTTCGACAGAAACTATGGCTACACCTTC.